This T cell receptor (beta chain) was obtained from a study of cytomegalovirus exposure and HLA in healthy donors. Researchers ran the PCR with 60 Vbeta and 13 Jbeta primers. This table comes from immunoSEQ multiplex PCR, and its TCRdb copy is limited to in-frame clones, with some not included. The sample yields 110,000 to 150,000 clones, roughly four fifths seen once. Note on this clone: Its antigen is unknown.

Overall study results and limits: Upon later analysis, TCR association rates were observed to vary by HLA locus, being highest for DRB1 and lowest for HLA-C.

This clonotype was obtained from a male donor in good health and CMV-seronegative. The material sequenced was PBMCs.

The CDR3 sequence: CASSSLNPGKRNGYTF. The CDR3 nucleotides are TGTGCCAGCAGCTCCCTAAACCCCGGGAAACGGAATGGCTACACCTTC. The chain employs TRBV27 and TRBJ1-2, with unresolved D. CDR1 is MNHEY, CDR2 SMNVEV, per germline (reference sequence). This CDR3 is 16 amino acids long. V was cut by 6 bases and J by 6 bases, with 23 bases left in between.